This T cell receptor beta chain was sequenced in a study of blood T cell repertoires in COVID-19. The participants were between roughly 18 and 89 years old and came from some 23 US areas. TCRdb's table, derived via immunoSEQ multiplex PCR, lists solely in-frame clones and lacks some. Here the sample spans 150,000 to 200,000 clones, around 73% being singletons. This clone was detected once. This CDR3 has 15 amino acids. CDR1 is ENHRY and CDR2 is SYGVKD in the germline V gene. The V and J ends lost 5 bases and 4 bases respectively, with 18 bases between them. J is TRBJ2-7 and V is TRBV10-3; D is possibly TRBD1 (5 bases). The receptor was derived from a woman in her 50s who had recovered from COVID-19. Sequenced sample: PBMCs or T cells enriched from blood (not recorded which). The CDR3 here is CAISSLSRDGYEQYF. CDR3 coding DNA: TGTGCCATCAGTTCTCTCTCCAGGGATGGTTACGAGCAGTACTTC.